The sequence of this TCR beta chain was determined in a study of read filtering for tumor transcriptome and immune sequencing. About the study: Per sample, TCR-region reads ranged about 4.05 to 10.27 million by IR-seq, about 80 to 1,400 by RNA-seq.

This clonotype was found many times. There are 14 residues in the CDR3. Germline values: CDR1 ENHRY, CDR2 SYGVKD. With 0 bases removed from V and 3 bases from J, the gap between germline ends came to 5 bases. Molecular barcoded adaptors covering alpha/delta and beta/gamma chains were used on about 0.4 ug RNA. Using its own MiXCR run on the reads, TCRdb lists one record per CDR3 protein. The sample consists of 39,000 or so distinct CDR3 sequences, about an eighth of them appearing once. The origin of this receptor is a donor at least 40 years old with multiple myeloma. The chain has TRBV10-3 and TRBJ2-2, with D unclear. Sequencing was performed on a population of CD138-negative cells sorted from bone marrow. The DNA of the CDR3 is TGTGCCATCAGTGAGTCGAGCGACACCGGGGAGCTGTTTTTT. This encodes CAISESSDTGELFF.